The 10 T cell receptor beta chains below come from one sample, sequenced in a study of T cell responses to AZD1222 COVID-19 vaccine. Profiled with immunoSEQ multiplex PCR; TCRdb holds only in-frame clones, not every one. This sample has about 120,000 clones, with less than 90% found just once. Sequenced here: peripheral blood, sampled on day 0 of AZD1222 vaccination. The receptors were sampled from an adult in good health.

This chain links TRBV11-3 with TRBJ2-1, with TRBD2 matching 11 bases. CDR3 length equals 15 residues. Trimming at V came to 3 bases and at J to 4 bases, leaving 2 bases not matched to a gene. CDR1 and CDR2 (germline): SGHNT, YENEEA. CDR3 residues: CASSFLAGGYNEQFF. In nucleotides, the CDR3 is TGTGCCAGCAGCTTTTTAGCGGGGGGGTACAATGAGCAGTTCTTC.

The J gene is TRBJ2-3, the V gene TRBV28; maybe TRBD2 (5 bases). Trimming shortened V by 9 bases and J by 0 bases, and 19 bases separated the two germline ends. Looked up from germline, CDR1 is MDHEN and CDR2 is SYDVKM. The length of the CDR3 is 16 residues. The CDR3 sequence: CASMLGVGPSTDTQYF. Here the CDR3 DNA reads TGTGCCAGTATGCTCGGGGTAGGGCCTAGCACAGATACGCAGTATTTT.

This rearrangement joins TRBV7-2 to TRBJ2-3, with 11 bases that match TRBD1. Germline assignment: CDR1 SGHTA and CDR2 FQGNSA. Losses at the gene ends were 1 base for V and 1 base for J; bases not matched to a gene: 4. There are 17 residues in the CDR3. The CDR3 DNA follows: TGTGCCAGCAGCTTAGAGGGACAGGGGGATCGCACAGATACGCAGTATTTT. This gives the protein CASSLEGQGDRTDTQYF.

V is TRBV19 and J is TRBJ1-2; D perhaps matches TRBD1 (6 bases). The CDR3 is 14 residues long. Germline CDR1 and CDR2: LNHDA and SQIVND (reference sequence). Trimming shortened V by 3 bases and J by 3 bases, and 11 bases separated the two germline ends. The CDR3 region is CASSIGGSYYGYTF. CDR3 nucleotides: TGTGCCAGTAGTATCGGGGGCAGTTACTATGGCTACACCTTC.

The V gene is TRBV13, the J gene TRBJ2-7; TRBD2 matches at 7 bases. Germline lookup yields CDR1 PRHDT and CDR2 FYEKMQ (reference sequence). The CDR3 loop spans 14 amino acids. V was clipped by 3 bases and J by 0 bases; unmatched bases: 2. CDR3 protein: CASSLASGSYEQYF. In DNA form, the CDR3 reads TGTGCCAGCAGCTTGGCTAGCGGCTCCTACGAGCAGTACTTC.

The J gene is TRBJ2-3, the V gene TRBV4-3; 12 bases map to TRBD2. J was trimmed by 4 bases and V by 3 bases; bases with no gene match: 8. This CDR3 has 17 residues. Germline lookup yields CDR1 LGHNA and CDR2 YSLEER. The CDR3 DNA sequence: TGCGCCAGCAGCCAGGATCTAGCGGGAGGGCGCGCAGATACGCAGTATTTT. It is translated as CASSQDLAGGRADTQYF.

The chain has TRBV7-9 and TRBJ1-3; D gene uncertain. Germline assignment: CDR1 SEHNR and CDR2 FQNEAQ (reference sequence). V lost 5 bases and J lost 0, with 5 bases in between. The CDR3 has 13 residues. This CDR3 is CASSPSSGNTIYF. The CDR3 region has the DNA TGTGCCAGCAGCCCTAGCTCTGGAAACACCATATATTTT.

V usage is TRBV6-4 and J usage is TRBJ2-2; no firm D call. The CDR3 extends over 15 amino acids. Trimming pared 2 bases from V and 3 bases from J, leaving 10 bases between. The germline gives CDR1 MRHNA, CDR2 SNTAGT. In nucleotides, the CDR3 is TGTGCCAGCAGTGACCAGTCCGGGCACACCGGGGAGCTGTTTTTT. Residues: CASSDQSGHTGELFF.

About this clone itself: Distinct nucleotide sequences in the sample also encode this CDR3. The chain employs TRBV6-2 or TRBV6-3 and TRBJ2-5; D remains ambiguous. V lost 6 bases and J lost 5, with 7 bases in between. The CDR3 sequence is 11 residues long. The germline CDR1 and CDR2 sequences are MNHEY and SVGEGT. DNA for the CDR3: TGTGCCAGCAGCCTAGGGGAGACCCAGTACTTC. This sequence encodes CASSLGETQYF.

In its sample, this clone was seen once. The chain recombines TRBV5-6 with TRBJ1-2, with D perhaps TRBD1 (5 bases). CDR1 SGHDT and CDR2 YYEEEE come from the germline V gene. The CDR3 runs to 14 residues. The V end lost 2 bases, the J end lost 7 bases, and 15 bases lay between the germline ends. CDR3 bases: TGTGCCAGCAGCTTCGGGACGAATGTCTTTGGCTACACCTTC. Its protein product is CASSFGTNVFGYTF. Complete variable domain (other parts from reference TRBV5-6 and TRBJ1-2): DAGVTQSPTHLIKTRGQQVTLRCSPKSGHDTVSWYQQALGQGPQFIFQYYEEEERQRGNFPDRFSGHQFPNYSSELNVNALLLGDSALYLCASSFGTNVFGYTFGSGTRLTVV.